What follows are 20 T cell receptor beta chains derived from one specimen sequenced in a study of blood T cell repertoires in COVID-19. Profiling relied on immunoSEQ multiplex PCR, and the TCRdb table lists in-frame clones only, not all of them. This sample has 150,000 to 200,000 clones, with just over 90% found just once. Source material: peripheral blood. The receptor set was obtained from a man between 18 and 35 years old with COVID-19, enrolled during active disease.

The chain uses TRBV9 and TRBJ2-1; 7 nucleotides agree with TRBD2. Germline V gene data show CDR1 as SGDLS and CDR2 as YYNGEE. V was clipped by 3 bases and J by 8 bases; unmatched bases: 11. CDR3 length: 15 amino acids. CDR3 loop: CASSETSAPLDEQFF. CDR3 in DNA: TGTGCCAGCAGCGAAACTAGCGCACCTCTCGATGAGCAGTTCTTC.

The J gene is TRBJ2-5, the V gene TRBV7-8; 11 bases are shared with TRBD2. With V trimmed by 5 bases and J by 5 bases, 4 bases remained unmatched. CDR1 and CDR2 from the germline V gene are SGHVS and FQNEAQ. This CDR3 spans 14 amino acids. CDR3 region: CASSLWTSGETQYF. The CDR3 DNA is TGTGCCAGCAGCCTCTGGACTAGCGGGGAGACCCAGTACTTC.

This clone has just a few counts. The chain joins TRBV2 to TRBJ2-7; 8 bases are shared with TRBD1. V trimming: 5 bases; J trimming: 3 bases; junction bases outside the gene matches: 12. This CDR3 has 16 residues. Germline CDR1 SNHLY, CDR2 FYNNEI. The CDR3 coding sequence is TGTGCCAGCAGTCCGACTTGGGACAGGCGAGACTACGAGCAGTACTTC. Protein sequence: CASSPTWDRRDYEQYF.

The chain links TRBV5-6 to TRBJ2-1, with D maybe TRBD2 (6 bases). The CDR3 loop spans 15 amino acids. Trimming removed 0 bases at V and 1 base at J, with 8 bases between. Germline CDR1 reads SGHDT; CDR2 reads YYEEEE. DNA of the CDR3: TGTGCCAGCAGCTTGGTGGGGGGATCCTACAATGAGCAGTTCTTC. Its translation is CASSLVGGSYNEQFF.

CDR3 nucleotides: TGTGCCAGCAGTTTACCTCCCTCCGCGGACAGGGGGGCCTACGAGCAGTACTTC. Protein: CASSLPPSADRGAYEQYF. The chain couples TRBV27 to TRBJ2-7; 10 bases are a match to TRBD1. The CDR3 is 18 amino acids. The ends lost 2 bases at V and 2 bases at J; junction bases unmatched: 12. Germline CDR1 reads MNHEY; CDR2 reads SMNVEV (reference sequence).

This clone appeared once. The chain employs TRBV7-2 and TRBJ2-1; 10 bases are a match to TRBD2. CDR1 is SGHTA, CDR2 FQGNSA, per germline. The CDR3 runs to 14 residues. V was pared by 5 bases and J by 9 bases, with 7 bases of the junction left unmatched. The CDR3 bases are TGTGCCAGCAGCCTCACTAGCGGGATGGCTGAGCAGTTCTTC. It yields the protein CASSLTSGMAEQFF.

The rearrangement links TRBV3-1 (or the pseudogene TRBV3-2) to TRBJ1-5; unclear D gene. The CDR3 spans 13 residues. Germline CDR1 is LGHDT and CDR2 is YNNKEL (reference sequence). V lost 1 base and J lost 7, with 8 bases in between. CDR3 bases: TGTGCCAGCAGCCAAGGAGTTTACCAGCCCCAGCATTTT. Amino acid sequence: CASSQGVYQPQHF.

V and J are TRBV28 and TRBJ2-7; D gene ambiguous. The CDR3 has 12 residues. Germline V gene sequence: CDR1 MDHEN, CDR2 SYDVKM. Trimming removed 6 bases from V and 5 bases from J, with 11 bases in between. DNA of the CDR3: TGTGCCAGCAGCTTGGCTTCCCACGAGCAGTACTTC. As protein: CASSLASHEQYF.

The chain employs TRBV4-3 and TRBJ2-3; weak D call: TRBD2 (5 bases). This CDR3 has 17 residues. Between the trimmed V and J ends, which lost 0 bases and 6 bases, there was a span of 19 bases. Per the germline V gene, CDR1 is LGHNA and CDR2 is YSLEER. The CDR3 sequence is CASSQDTREDWRDTQYF. The CDR3 DNA sequence: TGCGCCAGCAGCCAAGATACCCGAGAGGACTGGAGGGATACGCAGTATTTT.

The CDR3 is CASSLGIGGANVLTF. In nucleotides, the CDR3 is TGTGCCAGCAGCTTAGGAATCGGTGGGGCCAACGTCCTGACTTTC. This chain connects TRBV7-9 to TRBJ2-6, with D unresolved. V lost 1 base and J lost 3, with 7 bases in between. The CDR3 runs 15 residues. The germline V gene has CDR1 SEHNR and CDR2 FQNEAQ (reference sequence).

The chain couples TRBV6-2 or TRBV6-3 to TRBJ2-7; 7 bases agree with TRBD1. This CDR3 has 15 amino acids. Trimming at V came to 7 bases and at J to 3 bases, leaving 12 bases not matched to a gene. From germline, CDR1 is MNHEY and CDR2 SVGEGT. This CDR3 is CASTPSDRAGYEQYF. CDR3 nucleotide sequence: TGTGCCAGCACCCCCTCCGACAGGGCTGGCTACGAGCAGTACTTC.

V gene TRBV13 combines with J gene TRBJ2-7; D remains ambiguous. V gave up 2 bases and J gave up 6 bases, with 5 bases separating them. This CDR3 spans 11 amino acids. The germline CDR1 and CDR2 sequences are PRHDT and FYEKMQ (reference sequence). CDR3 sequence: CASSLSSEQYF. As DNA, the CDR3 is TGTGCCAGCAGCTTATCGTCCGAGCAGTACTTC.

The chain employs TRBV27 and TRBJ1-1; tentative D call: TRBD1 (5 bases). Trimming cost V 5 bases and J 5 bases, with 21 bases left between them. Germline CDR1 reads MNHEY; CDR2 reads SMNVEV (reference sequence). This CDR3 is 16 amino acids long. CDR3 coding DNA: TGTGCCAGCAGTCCCCAGGGCCGCCCCGAGGCGACTGAAGCTTTCTTT. This gives the protein CASSPQGRPEATEAFF.

V gene TRBV12-3 or TRBV12-4 combines with J gene TRBJ1-5; 7 positions agree with TRBD1. The CDR3 is 13 residues long. The ends lost 4 bases at V and 7 bases at J; junction bases unmatched: 4. The CDR3 DNA reads as TGTGCCAGCAGTTATAGACAGGGCCAGCCCCAGCATTTT. It is translated as CASSYRQGQPQHF.

The chain employs TRBV9 and TRBJ2-7; TRBD2 might be the D (6 bases). This CDR3 contains 14 residues. Germline assignment: CDR1 SGDLS and CDR2 YYNGEE. V was clipped by 4 bases and J by 0 bases, with 11 bases between them. CDR3 DNA sequence: TGTGCCAGCAGCCGAGCGGGTAGCTCCTACGAGCAGTACTTC. It translates to CASSRAGSSYEQYF.

The chain is built from TRBV6-5 and TRBJ2-2; tentative D call: TRBD1 (6 bases). V lost 0 bases, J lost 11 bases, and 10 bases lay in between. Germline V gives CDR1 MNHEY, CDR2 SVGAGI. The CDR3 covers 13 residues. CDR3 DNA sequence: TGTGCCAGCAGTTACTCTGTGACAGGAGAGCTGTTTTTT. It is translated as CASSYSVTGELFF.

CDR3 in amino acids: CSVRQGDTEAFF. In nucleotides, the CDR3 is TGCAGCGTCAGACAGGGGGACACTGAAGCTTTCTTT. J is TRBJ1-1 and V is TRBV29-1; TRBD1 aligns across 9 bases. Trimming removed 6 bases from V and 3 bases from J; junction bases left unmatched: 2. This CDR3 has 12 amino acids. The germline CDR1 and CDR2 sequences are SQVTM and ANQGSEA. Variable domain in full (rest from reference TRBV29-1 and TRBJ1-1): SAVISQKPSRDICQRGTSLTIQCQVDSQVTMMFWYRQQPGQSLTLIATANQGSEATYESGFVIDKFPISRPNLTFSTLTVSNMSPEDSSIYLCSVRQGDTEAFFGQGTRLTVV.

J is TRBJ2-3 and V is TRBV19; TRBD1 might be the D (5 bases). Germline loops: CDR1 LNHDA, CDR2 SQIVND (reference sequence). V was shortened by 3 bases and J by 5 bases, with 15 bases between the two germline ends. The CDR3 loop spans 15 amino acids. CDR3 in amino acids: CASSIGQGWIDTQYF. For the CDR3, the DNA is TGTGCCAGTAGTATTGGGCAGGGTTGGATAGATACGCAGTATTTT. Supplemented by reference TRBV19 and TRBJ2-3, the full variable domain reads DGGITQSPKYLFRKEGQNVTLSCEQNLNHDAMYWYRQDPGQGLRLIYYSQIVNDFQKGDIAEGYSVSREKKESFPLTVTSAQKNPTAFYLCASSIGQGWIDTQYFGPGTRLTVL.

J is TRBJ2-6 and V is TRBV19; D ambiguous. This CDR3 comprises 15 residues. CDR1 is LNHDA and CDR2 is SQIVND in the germline V gene (reference sequence). V was cut by 5 bases and J by 0 bases, with 8 bases left in between. The chain's CDR3 is CASSLVPSGANVLTF. For the CDR3, the DNA is TGTGCCAGTAGTCTCGTTCCCTCTGGGGCCAACGTCCTGACTTTC.

V gene TRBV4-3 combines with J gene TRBJ2-1; 7 bases align to TRBD2. CDR1 and CDR2 (germline): LGHNA, YSLEER. Trimming at V came to 0 bases and at J to 10 bases, leaving 12 bases not matched to a gene. The CDR3 is 16 residues long. CDR3 region: CASSQEGGGRKREQFF. The DNA of the CDR3 is TGCGCCAGCAGCCAAGAGGGGGGGGGTCGGAAACGGGAGCAGTTCTTC.